A selection of T cell receptor beta chains follows, all from one sample in a study of graft-versus-host responses after intestinal transplantation. TCRdb keeps only in-frame clones here, not all; method: immunoSEQ multiplex PCR. This table holds about 97,000 clones, 80% to 95% found once. The sample here was PBMCs, taken 450 to 480 days after intestinal transplant. These receptors all stem from a human patient who received an intestinal transplant, so some T cells may come from the graft donor. Each CDR3 is given with its conserved first and last residue. The order of the fields is D gene, J gene, V gene, CDR3 protein. D genes are given only for firm matches.

d_gene: -; j_gene: TRBJ1-4; v_gene: TRBV10-3; CDR3aa: CAISDTGGSEKLFF
d_gene: -; j_gene: TRBJ2-3; v_gene: TRBV6-4; CDR3aa: CASSDGWKQYF
d_gene: -; j_gene: TRBJ2-3; v_gene: TRBV10-1; CDR3aa: CASSAAGTDTQYF
d_gene: -; j_gene: TRBJ1-4; v_gene: TRBV5-1; CDR3aa: CASSLAPGNYEKLFF
d_gene: -; j_gene: TRBJ2-2; v_gene: TRBV7-3; CDR3aa: CASAAPNTGELFF
d_gene: TRBD1; j_gene: TRBJ1-2; v_gene: TRBV10-3; CDR3aa: CAISTGTGDGYTF
d_gene: -; j_gene: TRBJ2-5; v_gene: TRBV25-1; CDR3aa: CASSDTGTDGETQYF
d_gene: -; j_gene: TRBJ1-2; v_gene: TRBV5-1; CDR3aa: CASSLGTDYGYTF
d_gene: TRBD2; j_gene: TRBJ2-5; v_gene: TRBV13; CDR3aa: CASSPRTSGGAETQYF
d_gene: -; j_gene: TRBJ2-7; v_gene: TRBV10-3; CDR3aa: CAIAESYEQYF
d_gene: TRBD2; j_gene: TRBJ2-2; v_gene: TRBV4-2; CDR3aa: CASSPSGGLTGELFF
d_gene: -; j_gene: TRBJ2-7; v_gene: TRBV9; CDR3aa: CASSVGRGSPYEQYF
d_gene: TRBD1; j_gene: TRBJ1-2; v_gene: TRBV10-3; CDR3aa: CAISRDSVYGYTF
d_gene: -; j_gene: TRBJ2-6; v_gene: TRBV2; CDR3aa: CASSNSGGANVLTF
d_gene: TRBD1; j_gene: TRBJ2-7; v_gene: TRBV10-3; CDR3aa: CAISSTFGDSNYEQYF
d_gene: -; j_gene: TRBJ1-2; v_gene: TRBV2; CDR3aa: CASSEGYTF
d_gene: -; j_gene: TRBJ1-6; v_gene: TRBV21-1; CDR3aa: CASSKPGQGGTYNSPLHF
d_gene: -; j_gene: TRBJ1-4; v_gene: TRBV7-9; CDR3aa: CASSRNNEKLFF
d_gene: TRBD1; j_gene: TRBJ1-1; v_gene: TRBV9; CDR3aa: CASSATGGGGQNTEAFF
d_gene: -; j_gene: TRBJ1-3; v_gene: TRBV18; CDR3aa: CASSFGPSGNTIYF
d_gene: -; j_gene: TRBJ2-7; v_gene: TRBV14; CDR3aa: CASSQGVGRPTYEQYF
d_gene: TRBD1; j_gene: TRBJ2-5; v_gene: TRBV12-5; CDR3aa: CASGFGTANQETQYF
d_gene: -; j_gene: TRBJ2-3; v_gene: TRBV7-3; CDR3aa: CASSHGGYGTDTQYF